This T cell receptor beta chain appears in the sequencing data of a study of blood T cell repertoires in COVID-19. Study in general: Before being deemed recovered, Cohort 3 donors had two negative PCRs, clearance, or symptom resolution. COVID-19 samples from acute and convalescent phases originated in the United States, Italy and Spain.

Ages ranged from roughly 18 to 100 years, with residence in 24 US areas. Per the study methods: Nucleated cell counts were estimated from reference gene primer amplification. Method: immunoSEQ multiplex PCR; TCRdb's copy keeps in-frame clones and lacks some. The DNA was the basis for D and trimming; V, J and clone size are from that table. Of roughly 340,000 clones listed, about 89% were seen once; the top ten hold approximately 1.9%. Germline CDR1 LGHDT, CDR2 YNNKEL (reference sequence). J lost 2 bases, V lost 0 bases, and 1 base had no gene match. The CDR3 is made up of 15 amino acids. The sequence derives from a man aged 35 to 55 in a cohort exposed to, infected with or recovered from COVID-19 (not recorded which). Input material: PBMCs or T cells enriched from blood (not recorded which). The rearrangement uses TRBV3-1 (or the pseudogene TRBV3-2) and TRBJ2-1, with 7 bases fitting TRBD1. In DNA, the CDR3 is TGTGCCAGCAGCCAAGAAGGGACAGCCTACAATGAGCAGTTCTTC. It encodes CASSQEGTAYNEQFF.